These 10 T cell receptor beta chains originate from one sample sequenced in a study of naive and memory T cell subsets. A UMI-containing oligonucleotide was joined by 3' ligation to the TCR cDNA template. The SP2 primer and nested alpha and beta constant region primers amplified ligated cDNA in four rounds. TCRdb reprocessed the 5' RACE reads with MiXCR, giving one entry per CDR3 protein. The data show approximately 58,000 distinct CDR3 sequences, 7% to 8.5% seen once. These receptors were collected from a male donor in good health.

The chain is built from TRBV18 and TRBJ2-2; the D gene is possibly TRBD2 (6 bases). The germline gives CDR1 KGHSH, CDR2 LQKENI. Trimming removed 5 bases from V and 9 bases from J, with 19 bases in between. There are 15 residues in the CDR3. CDR3 bases: TGTGCCAGCTCATCCGGCGGGACTGGCGTCCGGGAGCTGTTTTTT. This codes for CASSSGGTGVRELFF.

The chain links TRBV4-2 to TRBJ1-6; D is ambiguous. Germline V gene lookup returns CDR1 LGHNA and CDR2 YNFKEQ. The V gene lost 8 bases and the J gene lost 0 bases, with 14 bases spanning the gap. This CDR3 region has 16 residues. The CDR3 loop is CASREDGSSYNSPLHF. The CDR3, as DNA: TGTGCCAGCCGCGAGGATGGGAGCTCCTATAATTCACCCCTCCACTTT.

This clonotype has ten or more counts. The genes are TRBV29-1 and TRBJ1-3; no definite D call. The germline V and J ends were trimmed by 6 bases and 0 bases, with 12 bases remaining between them. In germline, CDR1 is SQVTM, CDR2 ANQGSEA. This CDR3 comprises 14 residues. The CDR3 DNA reads as TGCAGCGTCGAACCGACGGTCTCTGGAAACACCATATATTTT. This gives the protein CSVEPTVSGNTIYF.

This clonotype was seen many times. The V call is TRBV6-5, the J call TRBJ2-1; 8 bases fit TRBD1. Germline CDR1 MNHEY, CDR2 SVGAGI. Unmatched junction bases numbered 3, after V lost 5 bases and J lost 0 bases. The CDR3 extends over 15 amino acids. Here the CDR3 DNA reads TGTGCCAGCAGTCGGGACAGGTCCTCCTACAATGAGCAGTTCTTC. Translation gives CASSRDRSSYNEQFF.

This clonotype was seen only a few times. The gene calls are TRBV11-2 and TRBJ1-1, with D unclear. Trimming shortened V by 4 bases and J by 0 bases, and 9 bases separated the two germline ends. This CDR3 comprises 14 residues. Germline V gives CDR1 SGHAT, CDR2 FQNNGV. The CDR3: CASSYLPMNTEAFF. Written as DNA, the CDR3 is TGTGCCAGCAGCTACCTCCCCATGAACACTGAAGCTTTCTTT.

This clonotype was counted only a few times. The chain links TRBV30 to TRBJ2-7; TRBD1 might be the D (5 bases). V was shortened by 2 bases and J by 3 bases, with 8 bases between the two germline ends. Germline V CDR1 and CDR2: GTSNPN, SVGIG (reference sequence). This CDR3 is built from 12 residues. In DNA form, the CDR3 reads TGTGCCTGGAGTCATACAGGCTACGAGCAGTACTTC. It codes for CAWSHTGYEQYF.

V and J are TRBV9 and TRBJ2-3; the D gene is possibly TRBD2 (6 bases). The CDR3 loop spans 15 amino acids. Germline V CDR1 and CDR2: SGDLS, YYNGEE. V shed 0 bases and J shed 0 bases, with 8 bases lying between them. CDR3 bases: TGTGCCAGCAGCGTAGGTCGGGGGAGCACAGATACGCAGTATTTT. Translating gives CASSVGRGSTDTQYF.

In this sample, this clonotype turned up many times. V is TRBV5-1 and J is TRBJ2-3; TRBD1 matches 8 bases. The trim removed 2 bases at V and 5 bases at J, leaving 7 bases unmatched. The length of the CDR3 is 15 residues. CDR1 SGHRS and CDR2 YFSETQ come from the germline V gene. In nucleotides, the CDR3 is TGCGCCAGCAGCTTAGGGACAGGACTCGGAGATACGCAGTATTTT. Protein sequence: CASSLGTGLGDTQYF.

This clonotype was seen a few times. The rearrangement joins TRBV5-4 to TRBJ1-1; 8 nucleotides match TRBD1. The germline CDR1 and CDR2 sequences are SGHNT and YYREEE (reference sequence). This CDR3 region has 17 residues. Trimming removed 4 bases from V and 4 bases from J; junction bases left unmatched: 15. In DNA, the CDR3 is TGTGCCAGCAGCCCCGAGATCGGACAGGGTGTTGGCACTGAAGCTTTCTTT. This encodes CASSPEIGQGVGTEAFF.

Ten or more counts support this clonotype. V is TRBV7-9 and J is TRBJ2-1, with 12 bases that match TRBD2. The CDR3 consists of 16 residues. The V and J ends lost 1 base and 5 bases, in that order; junction bases with no gene match: 3. CDR1 is SEHNR, CDR2 FQNEAQ, per germline (reference sequence). CDR3 bases: TGTGCCAGCAGCTTAGTGACTAGCGGGAGAGACAATGAGCAGTTCTTC. This translates into CASSLVTSGRDNEQFF. The full variable domain, with the rest looked up from reference TRBV7-9 and TRBJ2-1, is DTGVSQNPRHKITKRGQNVTFRCDPISEHNRLYWYRQTLGQGPEFLTYFQNEAQLEKSRLLSDRFSAERPKGSFSTLEIQRTEQGDSAMYLCASSLVTSGRDNEQFFGPGTRLTVL.